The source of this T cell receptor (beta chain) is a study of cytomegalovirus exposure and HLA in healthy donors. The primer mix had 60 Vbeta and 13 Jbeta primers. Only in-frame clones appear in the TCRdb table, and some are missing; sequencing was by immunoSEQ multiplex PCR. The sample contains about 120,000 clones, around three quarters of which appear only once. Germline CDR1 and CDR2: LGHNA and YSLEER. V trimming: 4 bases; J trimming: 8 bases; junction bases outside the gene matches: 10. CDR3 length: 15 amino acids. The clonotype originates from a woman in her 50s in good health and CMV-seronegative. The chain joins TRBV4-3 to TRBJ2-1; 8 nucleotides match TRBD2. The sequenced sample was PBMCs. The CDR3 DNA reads TGCGCCAGCAGCCTCCAAGCGGGAGAGGGCTATGAGCAGTTCTTC. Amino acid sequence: CASSLQAGEGYEQFF.